Listed here are 2 T cell receptor beta chains from one sample, sequenced in a study of blood T cell repertoires in COVID-19 (dated by TCRdb to 2020 to 2021). Receptors were amplified or captured by the immunoSEQ multiplex PCR assay. TCRdb limited this immuneACCESS table to in-frame rearrangements with V and J called. A share of clones is missing; checked studies link under half to unresolved V genes, and the rest is unexplained. The table for this sample lists around 88,000 clones; about 78% of them were counted only once. The top ten clonotypes cover roughly 8.4% of the sample. Input material: peripheral blood. The source is a man aged 45-60 years who had recovered from COVID-19.

The rearrangement uses TRBV6-2 or TRBV6-3 and TRBJ1-2, with a weak D call TRBD1 (6 bases). V was cut by 0 bases and J by 8 bases, with 13 bases left in between. This CDR3 contains 14 residues. The germline CDR1 and CDR2 sequences are MNHEY and SVGEGT. The CDR3 DNA reads as TGTGCCAGCAGTTACTCCAAGGGGGTGACAGGCTACACCTTC. Amino acid sequence: CASSYSKGVTGYTF.

The chain recombines TRBV4-1 with TRBJ1-1; 8 bases agree with TRBD1. The V gene end was trimmed by 5 bases and the J gene end by 6 bases; junction bases not matched to a gene: 5. CDR1 MGHRA and CDR2 YSYEKL come from the germline V gene. This CDR3 is 13 amino acids long. This CDR3 reads CASSKQGVPEAFF. The DNA of the CDR3 is TGCGCCAGCAGCAAACAGGGGGTACCTGAAGCTTTCTTT.